The 10 T cell receptor beta chains below were found in one sample sequenced in a study of Graves' ophthalmopathy and Graves' hyperthyroidism. Amplification targeted the TCR beta CDR3 regions, with RNA transcripts as the source material. The first-round RT-PCR employed HTBI primers together with the Qiagen OneStep RT-PCR kit. A multiplex PCR was then performed as the second round. TCRdb itself ran the multiplex PCR reads through MiXCR, one entry per CDR3 protein. The data contain about 500,000 distinct CDR3 sequences, about 15% of them singletons. Material for sequencing was blood. The source of these receptors is a woman in her twenties or thirties with Graves' ophthalmopathy.

This clonotype was recorded at least ten times. This chain connects TRBV11-2 to TRBJ2-5, with unresolved D. With 3 bases removed from V and 5 bases from J, the gap between germline ends came to 7 bases. CDR3 length: 12 amino acids. Germline CDR1 SGHAT, CDR2 FQNNGV. CDR3 loop: CASSFGSETQYF. In DNA, the CDR3 is TGTGCCAGCAGCTTCGGATCCGAGACCCAGTACTTC.

A few counts support this clonotype. V gene TRBV4-2 combines with J gene TRBJ2-4; D may be TRBD2 (6 bases). CDR1 is LGHNA, CDR2 YNFKEQ, per germline. The V and J ends lost 2 bases and 1 base respectively, with 12 bases between them. This CDR3 region has 16 residues. CDR3 sequence: CASSQRLVSAKNIQYF. CDR3 sequence (DNA): TGTGCCAGCAGCCAAAGACTAGTGTCGGCCAAAAACATTCAGTACTTC.

This clonotype was found many times. The V gene is TRBV5-6, the J gene TRBJ1-3; 8 nucleotides align to TRBD1. Germline CDR1 and CDR2: SGHDT and YYEEEE. The ends lost 5 bases at V and 0 bases at J; junction bases unmatched: 7. There are 16 residues in the CDR3. The CDR3 sequence is CASSFWTGHSGNTIYF. The DNA of the CDR3 is TGTGCCAGCAGTTTTTGGACAGGGCACTCTGGAAACACCATATATTTT.

There are many counts of this clonotype. V and J are TRBV28 and TRBJ1-5; D ambiguous. This CDR3 contains 14 residues. The germline V gene has CDR1 MDHEN and CDR2 SYDVKM. V was clipped by 5 bases and J by 2 bases, with 10 bases between them. CDR3 sequence reads: CASSTRPGNQPQHF. In DNA form, the CDR3 reads TGTGCCAGCAGTACTCGGCCAGGCAATCAGCCCCAGCATTTT.

This clonotype has at least ten counts. The V call is TRBV5-1, the J call TRBJ2-5; a possible D gene is TRBD2 (6 bases). Germline V CDR1 and CDR2: SGHRS, YFSETQ. Between the trimmed V and J ends, which lost 4 bases and 4 bases, there was a span of 11 bases. The CDR3 runs 13 residues. CDR3 in DNA: TGCGCCAGCAGCCGATTGGGGGGAGAGACCCAGTACTTC. Protein: CASSRLGGETQYF.

About this clonotype itself: The junction and the germline gene differ at one end; a read error may be behind it. The chain employs TRBV4-3 and TRBJ1-1; D not resolved. The CDR3 is made up of 13 amino acids. Germline values: CDR1 LGHNA, CDR2 YSLEER. The CDR3 DNA follows: TGCGCCTGCAGCCATACCGGGGACACTGAAGCTTTCTTT. It codes for CACSHTGDTEAFF.

There are many counts of this clonotype. V gene TRBV6-5 combines with J gene TRBJ2-5; TRBD1 matches at 9 bases. CDR1 is MNHEY, CDR2 SVGAGI, per germline. The CDR3 totals 14 residues. The V segment lost 7 bases and the J segment 3 bases; nucleotides outside the gene matches: 6. CDR3 sequence (DNA): TGTGCCAGCAACCCGACAGGGGGGGAAGAGACCCAGTACTTC. Translated: CASNPTGGEETQYF.

This clonotype occurred a few times. The chain uses TRBV11-2 and TRBJ1-3, with D unresolved. The CDR3 has 16 amino acids. Trimming pared 5 bases from V and 4 bases from J, leaving 18 bases between. The V gene's germline CDR1 is SGHAT and CDR2 FQNNGV. The DNA of the CDR3 is TGTGCCAGCAGCCCGATAAAGTCCAGGCAAGGAAACACCATATATTTT. Its translation is CASSPIKSRQGNTIYF.

Comments on this clonotype: A much larger clone is a single base away; this may be a read error. This chain links TRBV28 with TRBJ1-1; 7 nucleotides line up with TRBD1. Germline trimming cut 7 bases from V and 5 bases from J; bases unmatched to any gene: 10. This CDR3 comprises 14 residues. Germline V gives CDR1 MDHEN, CDR2 SYDVKM. The CDR3 here is CASNPTGFLTEAFF. The CDR3 DNA reads TGTGCCAGCAATCCGACAGGGTTCCTGACTGAAGCTTTCTTT.

This clonotype showed up many times. This chain joins TRBV7-2 and TRBJ2-4; D not resolved. The V end was cut by 5 bases, the J end by 4 bases, with 15 bases between. The germline V gene has CDR1 SGHTA and CDR2 FQGNSA. CDR3 length: 15 amino acids. Here the CDR3 DNA reads TGTGCCAGCAGCCACCCTTCCATGGCGAAAAACATTCAGTACTTC. This translates into CASSHPSMAKNIQYF.